A selection of T cell receptor beta chains follows, all from one sample in a study of blood T cell repertoires in COVID-19. Assay: immunoSEQ multiplex PCR; the TCRdb copy retains only in-frame clones and omits some. The profile shows 200,000 to 250,000 clones, about 85% of them singletons. Sequencing was carried out using PBMCs or T cells enriched from blood (not recorded which). The receptors shown here come from a man aged 25 to 40 who had recovered from COVID-19. Both conserved end residues are part of each CDR3. The order of the fields is V gene, D gene, clone size, J gene, CDR3 protein, CDR3 DNA. D genes are given only for firm matches. A clone size is listed for some rows: how often the clone was seen (once, few, many), or a class if it is expanded.

>TRBV30|TRBD1|.|TRBJ2-2
CAWTGGQGRTGELFF
TGTGCCTGGACCGGAGGACAGGGTAGGACCGGGGAGCTGTTTTTT
>TRBV19|.|.|TRBJ1-2
CAAENRASFYGYTF
TGTGCGGCCGAAAACAGGGCCTCCTTCTATGGCTACACCTTC
>TRBV28|.|.|TRBJ1-6
CASSRGGSGSPLHF
TGTGCCAGCAGTCGGGGGGGGTCTGGATCACCCCTCCACTTT
>TRBV5-5|.|.|TRBJ2-3
CASSLRFSTDTQYF
TGTGCCAGCAGCCTGCGTTTCAGCACAGATACGCAGTATTTT
>TRBV3-1/TRBV3-2|TRBD1|.|TRBJ1-6
CASSHTGQGGNSPLHF
TGTGCCAGCAGCCATACAGGACAGGGAGGAAATTCACCCCTCCACTTT
>TRBV11-2|TRBD2|.|TRBJ2-1
CASSGLAGYNEQFF
TGTGCCAGCAGCGGACTAGCGGGTTACAATGAGCAGTTCTTC
>TRBV28|.|.|TRBJ1-1
CASIPSDETEAFF
TGTGCCAGCATCCCCTCCGATGAGACTGAAGCTTTCTTT
>TRBV5-1|.|few|TRBJ2-7
CASSQGFYEQYF
TGCGCCAGTTCACAGGGATTCTACGAGCAGTACTTC
>TRBV11-2|.|.|TRBJ1-3
CASTHGGNTIYF
TGTGCCAGCACCCACGGGGGAAACACCATATATTTT
>TRBV10-1|.|.|TRBJ2-1
CASSEMSTGSSYNEQFF
TGCGCCAGCAGTGAGATGAGTACGGGGAGCTCCTACAATGAGCAGTTCTTC
>TRBV27|.|.|TRBJ2-1
CASSLAGSEQFF
TGTGCCAGCAGTTTAGCGGGGTCTGAGCAGTTCTTC
>TRBV10-3|TRBD2|.|TRBJ2-5
CATEGRAGTQYF
TGTGCCACCGAAGGGAGGGCCGGGACCCAGTACTTC
>TRBV19|.|once|TRBJ2-1
CAELSPLWETPNEQFF
TGTGCCGAACTTAGCCCACTGTGGGAGACCCCCAATGAGCAGTTCTTC
>TRBV5-1|TRBD2|.|TRBJ2-1
CASSTGGTSSYNEQFF
TGCGCCAGCAGCACGGGTGGGACTAGCTCCTACAATGAGCAGTTCTTC
>TRBV11-3|TRBD2|.|TRBJ2-5
CASSPGGLAGGQETQYF
TGTGCCAGCAGCCCGGGGGGGCTAGCGGGAGGCCAAGAGACCCAGTACTTC
>TRBV5-6|TRBD1|.|TRBJ2-7
CASSRGQGMFFEQYF
TGTGCCAGCAGCAGGGGGCAGGGGATGTTCTTCGAGCAGTACTTC
>TRBV7-8|.|.|TRBJ2-5
CASSAGETQYF
TGTGCCAGCAGCGCGGGGGAGACCCAGTACTTC
>TRBV7-5|.|.|TRBJ2-7
CVRSLLQGGQYF
TGTGTCAGAAGCTTACTTCAGGGGGGGCAGTACTTC
>TRBV5-1|TRBD2|.|TRBJ2-2
CASSFSGLVAGELFF
TGCGCCAGCAGCTTCTCGGGACTAGTCGCCGGGGAGCTGTTTTTT
>TRBV9|.|.|TRBJ2-3
CASERSLGSPSSTDTQYF
TGTGCCAGCGAGCGTTCCCTCGGCTCTCCGTCTAGCACAGATACGCAGTATTTT
>TRBV30|.|.|TRBJ2-3
CAWTLGVRRYTDTQYF
TGTGCCTGGACCTTAGGGGTGAGGCGGTACACAGATACGCAGTATTTT
>TRBV28|.|.|TRBJ1-5
CASSWSGPWGGNQPQHF
TGTGCCAGCAGTTGGTCCGGCCCGTGGGGGGGCAATCAGCCCCAGCATTTT
>TRBV6-1|.|once|TRBJ1-1
CASSEARVKSAEAFF
TGTGCCAGCAGTGAAGCCAGGGTGAAGTCTGCTGAAGCTTTCTTT
>TRBV15|TRBD2|.|TRBJ2-5
CATSRGGGVGAQETQYF
TGTGCCACCAGCAGAGGTGGGGGGGTCGGCGCCCAGGAGACCCAGTACTTC
>TRBV7-2|TRBD1|.|TRBJ1-2
CASSLRQGKGGYTF
TGTGCCAGCAGCTTAAGACAGGGAAAGGGTGGCTACACCTTC
>TRBV4-1|.|.|TRBJ1-1
CASSQPIAKPNTEAFF
TGCGCCAGCAGCCAACCGATCGCAAAGCCGAACACTGAAGCTTTCTTT
>TRBV7-6|.|.|TRBJ2-5
CASGQQQETQYF
TGTGCCAGCGGACAGCAACAAGAGACCCAGTACTTC